These T cell receptor beta chains were read from a single sample in a study of CD4 T cells in relation to SARS-CoV-2 and coronaviruses. Method: immunoSEQ multiplex PCR; TCRdb's copy keeps in-frame clones and lacks some. The table lists 15,000 to 25,000 clones, 75% to 85% of them singletons, with roughly 25% in the top ten. These receptors lack a known antigen. Sequenced input: CD4+ T cells from PBMCs, cultured in vitro. These receptors were obtained from a human donor in good health. The CDR3 runs from the conserved cysteine through the conserved F or W. The D gene is left open where the match is weak. Only part of the rows carry a size: once, few, many, or a class if the clone is expanded.

v_call,clone_size,d_call,j_call,cdr3_nt,cdr3_aa
TRBV6-5,once,TRBD1,TRBJ1-2,TGTGCCAGCAGTTACGAGGGGGCCAGCTATGGCTACACCTTC,CASSYEGASYGYTF
TRBV3-1/TRBV3-2,.,.,TRBJ1-6,TGTGCCAGCAGCCAAGTAGGAGGTACCAATTCACCCCTCCACTTT,CASSQVGGTNSPLHF
TRBV7-2,.,TRBD2,TRBJ2-7,TGTGCCAGCAGCTTTTTCCTGGCGGGAGGAGTAGGCGAGCAGTACTTC,CASSFFLAGGVGEQYF
TRBV19,once,.,TRBJ1-2,TGTGCCACCCACCCCACTGGAAGCTATGGCTACACCTTC,CATHPTGSYGYTF
TRBV7-2,.,.,TRBJ2-5,TGTGCCAGCAGCTCCCACGGCGGGGAAGAGACCCAGTACTTC,CASSSHGGEETQYF
TRBV5-5,few,.,TRBJ2-5,TGTGCCAGCAGCTTGTTTCCCGGGGGAGAGACCCAGTACTTC,CASSLFPGGETQYF
TRBV7-8,.,.,TRBJ1-2,TGTGCCAGCAGCTTAGGAAGGGGCCGGACAGTCACATTGGAATATGGCTACACCTTC,CASSLGRGRTVTLEYGYTF
TRBV6-2/TRBV6-3,.,.,TRBJ1-4,TGTGCCAGCAGTGACCGGACAGAAGCCGCTGAAAAACTGTTTTTT,CASSDRTEAAEKLFF
TRBV11-2,.,.,TRBJ2-3,TGTGCCAGCAGCTTAGTAGGGAATACGCAGTATTTT,CASSLVGNTQYF
TRBV24-1,.,.,TRBJ2-1,TGTGCCACCAGTGATTTGGAATTTCAGTTCTTC,CATSDLEFQFF